The 31 T cell receptor beta chains below all came from one sample that was sequenced in a study of blood T cell repertoires in COVID-19. The table came from immunoSEQ multiplex PCR; TCRdb's copy has only in-frame clones and leaves some out. The table records roughly 52,000 clones, 86% of them present only once. Sequences were obtained from peripheral blood. These receptors were collected from an elderly woman with acute or convalescent COVID-19.

This sequence joins TRBV7-3 and TRBJ2-2, with 8 nucleotides matching TRBD1. V trimming: 8 bases; J trimming: 4 bases; junction bases outside the gene matches: 6. The CDR3 spans 14 residues. Germline V CDR1 and CDR2: SGHTA, FQGTGA. The CDR3 here is CASGQGASTGELFF. Here the CDR3 DNA reads TGTGCCAGCGGGCAGGGGGCGAGCACCGGGGAGCTGTTTTTT.

CDR3 coding DNA: TGTGCCAGCAGCCAGTACACAGGGGGGCAGGAAAAACTGTTTTTT. It translates to CASSQYTGGQEKLFF. The chain carries TRBV3-1 (or the pseudogene TRBV3-2) and TRBJ1-4; TRBD1 aligns across 8 bases. The V gene end was trimmed by 3 bases and the J gene end by 8 bases; junction bases not matched to a gene: 8. Germline V gene lookup returns CDR1 LGHDT and CDR2 YNNKEL (reference sequence). CDR3 size: 15 residues.

The chain recombines TRBV6-5 with TRBJ1-3, with a weak D call TRBD1 (5 bases). CDR3 length: 13 amino acids. V lost 9 bases to trimming and J lost 2 bases, with 11 bases between them. Germline V lookup: CDR1 MNHEY, CDR2 SVGAGI. CDR3 residues: CASIGGPGNTIYF. CDR3 nucleotide sequence: TGTGCCAGTATCGGGGGACCTGGAAACACCATATATTTT.

This clone was seen once. This chain uses TRBV7-2 with TRBJ2-5; TRBD1 matches at 9 bases. CDR1 and CDR2 (germline): SGHTA, FQGNSA. The CDR3 runs to 13 residues. Unmatched junction bases numbered 4, after V lost 4 bases and J lost 7 bases. The CDR3, as DNA: TGTGCCAGCAGCTCACAGGGGGCCGGGACCCAGTACTTC. It is translated as CASSSQGAGTQYF.

The CDR3 protein is CASSLRINEKLFF. Written as DNA, the CDR3 is TGTGCCAGCAGCCTCCGTATCAATGAAAAACTGTTTTTT. This chain connects TRBV11-2 to TRBJ1-4, with D unclear. Germline V gene lookup returns CDR1 SGHAT and CDR2 FQNNGV. Trimming stripped 5 bases from V and 5 bases from J, with 9 bases between. The CDR3 is 13 residues long.

The chain has TRBV5-1 and TRBJ1-3; D ambiguous. The germline CDR1 and CDR2 sequences are SGHRS and YFSETQ. With 4 bases removed from V and 5 bases from J, the gap between germline ends came to 13 bases. This CDR3 is 14 amino acids long. The CDR3 nucleotides read TGCGCCAGCAGCCCGAGAGGGAGTAGAAACACCATATATTTT. Amino acid sequence: CASSPRGSRNTIYF.

The chain joins TRBV3-1 (or the pseudogene TRBV3-2) to TRBJ2-6; 12 bases match TRBD1. The CDR3 sequence is 18 residues long. The V gene's germline CDR1 is LGHDT and CDR2 YNNKEL (reference sequence). After removal of 3 bases from V and 4 bases from J, the junction contained 7 bases not matched to a gene. CDR3 DNA: TGTGCCAGCAGCCACGGGACAGGGGGCCTGTCCGGGGCCAACGTCCTGACTTTC. Amino acids: CASSHGTGGLSGANVLTF.

The chain is built from TRBV5-1 and TRBJ2-2, with 9 nucleotides matching TRBD2. The V gene end was trimmed by 1 base and the J gene end by 3 bases; junction bases not matched to a gene: 7. Germline CDR1 is SGHRS and CDR2 is YFSETQ. The CDR3 runs 17 residues. The CDR3 loop reads CASSLWGTSRDTGELFF. CDR3 bases: TGCGCCAGCAGCTTGTGGGGGACTAGCAGAGACACCGGGGAGCTGTTTTTT. The full variable domain, with the rest looked up from reference TRBV5-1 and TRBJ2-2, is KAGVTQTPRYLIKTRGQQVTLSCSPISGHRSVSWYQQTPGQGLQFLFEYFSETQRNKGNFPGRFSGRQFSNSRSEMNVSTLELGDSALYLCASSLWGTSRDTGELFFGEGSRLTVL.

The genes are TRBV19 and TRBJ1-5; weak D call: TRBD1 (5 bases). Germline CDR1 and CDR2: LNHDA and SQIVND (reference sequence). V gave up 1 base and J gave up 7 bases, with 14 bases separating them. The CDR3 totals 15 residues. The chain's CDR3 is CASSIGAGLSQPQHF. Written as DNA, the CDR3 is TGTGCCAGTAGTATAGGAGCAGGGCTCAGCCAGCCCCAGCATTTT.

This sequence joins TRBV7-9 and TRBJ1-3; 7 bases match TRBD1. This CDR3 comprises 16 residues. The germline CDR1 and CDR2 sequences are SEHNR and FQNEAQ (reference sequence). Trimming removed 4 bases from V and 2 bases from J; junction bases left unmatched: 8. CDR3 protein: CASSSRTGRPGNTIYF. In nucleotides, the CDR3 is TGTGCCAGCAGCTCGAGGACAGGACGGCCTGGAAACACCATATATTTT.

CDR3 sequence (DNA): TGTGCCAGCAGCCAAGTTGTCCGAGATACGCAGTATTTT. This encodes CASSQVVRDTQYF. The rearrangement uses TRBV4-2 and TRBJ2-3; D unresolved. The CDR3 sequence is 13 residues long. Germline V CDR1 and CDR2: LGHNA, YNFKEQ. Trimming took off 1 base at V and 5 bases at J, with 7 bases between the two ends.

The chain joins TRBV29-1 to TRBJ2-7; tentatively, D is TRBD1 (6 bases). Per germline, CDR1 SQVTM and CDR2 ANQGSEA. The CDR3 is 14 amino acids. V lost 8 bases, J lost 5 bases, and 22 bases lay in between. CDR3 DNA sequence: TGCAGCAATAACAGGGTTCCCCCTGTCGACGAGCAGTACTTC. Translating it yields CSNNRVPPVDEQYF.

The rearrangement uses TRBV6-1 and TRBJ2-7, with TRBD2 matching 12 bases. The CDR3 runs 18 residues. The junction had 14 bases not matched to a gene; V was cut back by 1 base and J by 7 bases. CDR1 is MNHNS and CDR2 is SASEGT in the germline V gene. This CDR3 is CASSEGASGRAWGREQYV. DNA of the CDR3: TGTGCCAGCAGTGAAGGGGCTAGCGGGAGGGCCTGGGGGAGGGAGCAGTACGTC.

The rearrangement joins TRBV7-3 to TRBJ2-3, with 10 positions matching TRBD2. The CDR3 is made up of 18 amino acids. V lost 5 bases, J lost 0 bases, and 11 bases stayed unmatched. The germline V gene has CDR1 SGHTA and CDR2 FQGTGA. CDR3 amino acids: CASSRTGTSASSTDTQYF. In DNA form, the CDR3 reads TGTGCCAGCAGCCGGACCGGGACTAGCGCCTCTAGCACAGATACGCAGTATTTT.

The chain joins TRBV9 to TRBJ1-2; D is uncertain. The V gene's germline CDR1 is SGDLS and CDR2 YYNGEE. V was clipped by 0 bases and J by 8 bases, with 11 bases between them. CDR3 length: 13 residues. The CDR3 DNA reads TGTGCCAGCAGCGTAGAATCCATTTCCGGCTACACCTTC. Protein product: CASSVESISGYTF.

The rearrangement uses TRBV5-1 and TRBJ2-7, with 9 nucleotides matching TRBD2. The CDR3 runs to 15 residues. The V gene's germline CDR1 is SGHRS and CDR2 YFSETQ. With 0 bases clipped from V and 3 bases from J, the junction kept 4 bases outside the gene matches. The CDR3 sequence: CASSLGLAAFYEQYV. The CDR3, as DNA: TGCGCCAGCAGCTTGGGACTAGCGGCCTTCTACGAGCAGTACGTC.

The chain carries TRBV3-1 (or the pseudogene TRBV3-2) and TRBJ2-2; possibly TRBD1 for D (6 bases). CDR1 is LGHDT, CDR2 YNNKEL, per germline (reference sequence). There are 20 residues in the CDR3. Trimming shortened V by 0 bases and J by 0 bases, and 20 bases separated the two germline ends. The CDR3 region has the DNA TGTGCCAGCAGCCAAGATCGCTTGGGGGCTCGAATTGCGAACACCGGGGAGCTGTTTTTT. Its translation is CASSQDRLGARIANTGELFF.

The rearrangement uses TRBV5-6 and TRBJ2-7; 7 positions match TRBD2. Germline lookup yields CDR1 SGHDT and CDR2 YYEEEE. This CDR3 is 14 amino acids long. The V gene end was trimmed by 6 bases and the J gene end by 2 bases; junction bases not matched to a gene: 8. The CDR3 DNA sequence: TGTGCCAGCACCCCTAGCGGTAGTCCCTACGAGCAGTACGTC. Translation gives CASTPSGSPYEQYV.

This clone was found once. The chain has TRBV10-1 and TRBJ2-3, with 9 bases identical to TRBD2. Germline trimming cut 6 bases from V and 6 bases from J; bases unmatched to any gene: 4. This CDR3 has 13 amino acids. Germline assignment: CDR1 WNHNN and CDR2 SYGVQD (reference sequence). The CDR3: CASSSGTSDTQYF. CDR3 bases: TGCGCCAGCAGCTCCGGGACTAGCGATACGCAGTATTTT.

The chain is built from TRBV4-1 and TRBJ2-3; TRBD2 aligns across 9 bases. V lost 0 bases, J lost 6 bases, and 10 bases stayed unmatched. The CDR3 contains 17 residues. CDR1 is MGHRA and CDR2 is YSYEKL in the germline V gene. The DNA of the CDR3 is TGCGCCAGCAGCCAAGATCCGGCGGGGGGGCCTTGGGATACGCAGTATTTT. The encoded protein is CASSQDPAGGPWDTQYF.

The genes are TRBV7-9 and TRBJ2-6; 8 bases line up with TRBD2. CDR1 and CDR2 (germline): SEHNR, FQNEAQ (reference sequence). The CDR3 has 17 amino acids. V was pared by 0 bases and J by 0 bases, with 1 base of the junction left unmatched. CDR3 sequence (DNA): TGTGCCAGCAGCTTAGCGAGCGGGGGCTCTGGGGCCAACGTCCTGACTTTC. It specifies CASSLASGGSGANVLTF.

The chain has TRBV19 and TRBJ1-2; 7 bases are shared with TRBD1. The CDR3 runs 14 residues. CDR1 is LNHDA and CDR2 is SQIVND in the germline V gene (reference sequence). The trim removed 5 bases at V and 4 bases at J, leaving 7 bases unmatched. CDR3 in DNA: TGTGCCAGTAGTTCCCGACAGGGAATCTATGGCTACACCTTC. The encoded protein is CASSSRQGIYGYTF.

J is TRBJ1-2 and V is TRBV6-1; possible D gene TRBD1, 5 bases. The CDR3 has 15 residues. In germline, CDR1 is MNHNS, CDR2 SASEGT. V dropped 3 bases and J dropped 7 bases, with 18 bases sitting between them. Here the CDR3 DNA reads TGTGCCAGCAGTGAGGTTGCCAGGGTATTTGGTGGCTACACCTTC. Translating it yields CASSEVARVFGGYTF.

This clone showed up just a few times. The CDR3 DNA sequence: TGTGCCAGCAGCGCCCGTGCTAGCGGGGGGGCCGGTGAGCAGTACTTC. Protein product: CASSARASGGAGEQYF. The chain has TRBV9 and TRBJ2-7; 12 bases align to TRBD2. V was pared by 3 bases and J by 7 bases, with 11 bases of the junction left unmatched. CDR1 and CDR2 (germline): SGDLS, YYNGEE. This CDR3 comprises 16 residues.

The chain is built from TRBV2 and TRBJ2-7; D ambiguous. CDR3 size: 12 residues. V dropped 2 bases and J dropped 4 bases, with 6 bases sitting between them. Germline V gives CDR1 SNHLY, CDR2 FYNNEI. The CDR3 sequence is CASSENAYEQYF. CDR3 nucleotide sequence: TGTGCCAGCAGTGAAAATGCGTACGAGCAGTACTTC.

The V and J genes are TRBV18 and TRBJ2-1; TRBD2 matches at 7 bases. Germline CDR1 is KGHSH and CDR2 is LQKENI. The ends lost 4 bases at V and 5 bases at J; junction bases unmatched: 5. There are 14 residues in the CDR3. The CDR3 reads CASSQSSGHNEQFF. CDR3 nucleotide sequence: TGTGCCAGCTCACAGTCTAGCGGACACAATGAGCAGTTCTTC.

The genes are TRBV2 and TRBJ1-1; D perhaps matches TRBD1 (6 bases). The CDR3 sequence is 12 residues long. Germline-derived CDR1 and CDR2 are SNHLY and FYNNEI. V dropped 0 bases and J dropped 10 bases, with 9 bases sitting between them. The CDR3 protein is CASSEARGGAFF. Written as DNA, the CDR3 is TGTGCCAGCAGTGAAGCTAGGGGGGGAGCTTTCTTT.

This sequence joins TRBV5-1 and TRBJ2-1; TRBD1 is a possible D gene (6 bases). The CDR3 sequence is 13 residues long. The germline V and J ends were trimmed by 4 bases and 4 bases, with 9 bases remaining between them. Germline CDR1 is SGHRS and CDR2 is YFSETQ. CDR3 coding DNA: TGCGCCAGCAGCCCGGACAGTTACAATGAGCAGTTCTTC. This gives the protein CASSPDSYNEQFF.

This CDR3 is CASSFGLAVKSSYNEQFF. CDR3 sequence (DNA): TGTGCCAGCAGCTTTGGACTAGCGGTTAAGAGCTCCTACAATGAGCAGTTCTTC. This sequence joins TRBV11-3 and TRBJ2-1; 10 bases line up with TRBD2. Germline-derived CDR1 and CDR2 are SGHNT and YENEEA. The CDR3 is made up of 18 amino acids. V shed 3 bases and J 0 bases; nucleotides not matched to a gene: 8.

This clone has a handful of counts. V and J are TRBV4-2 and TRBJ2-1; 7 positions agree with TRBD1. J was trimmed by 2 bases and V by 3 bases; bases with no gene match: 4. The CDR3 has 15 residues. The V gene's germline CDR1 is LGHNA and CDR2 YNFKEQ. CDR3 sequence (DNA): TGTGCCAGCAGCCAGGAGACAGGGACCTACAATGAGCAGTTCTTC. Protein: CASSQETGTYNEQFF.

V is TRBV10-1 and J is TRBJ2-3; 9 nucleotides line up with TRBD2. This CDR3 region has 14 residues. The V gene's germline CDR1 is WNHNN and CDR2 SYGVQD (reference sequence). The junction had 6 bases not matched to a gene; V was cut back by 6 bases and J by 5 bases. The CDR3 sequence: CASSWGAGGDTQYF. The CDR3 DNA sequence: TGCGCCAGCAGCTGGGGAGCGGGAGGAGATACGCAGTATTTT.